A selection of T cell receptor beta chains follows, all from one sample in a study of OX40 agonist ivuxolimab in advanced cancers. Clones were read by immunoSEQ multiplex PCR, and TCRdb kept only the in-frame ones, dropping some. Here the sample spans approximately 2,200 clones, about 80% being singletons. Material: CD4+ or CD8+ T cells sorted from blood, obtained in a trial of the OX40 agonist ivuxolimab. The receptor source for this set is an adult with an advanced solid tumor such as melanoma, head and neck, liver or kidney cancer. CDR3s include the opening cysteine and the closing phenylalanine or tryptophan. D genes are given only for firm matches. Clone size appears in some rows only: once, few, many, or a class for an expanded clone.

>TRBV7-9|few|.|TRBJ1-1
TGTGCCAGCAGCCCGGACGGAGTTAACACTGAAGCTTTCTTT
CASSPDGVNTEAFF
>TRBV4-1|.|.|TRBJ2-7
TGCGCCAGCAGCCAAGTTCGACTCACCTACTACTACGAGCAGTACTTC
CASSQVRLTYYYEQYF
>TRBV19|.|TRBD1|TRBJ2-3
TGTGCCAGTAGTGGGTTATTGGGGACAGTTAGCACAGATACGCAGTATTTT
CASSGLLGTVSTDTQYF
>TRBV5-1|.|.|TRBJ1-1
TGCGCCAGCAGCTCCCAGACAGGATCTGAAGCTTTCTTT
CASSSQTGSEAFF
>TRBV5-1|few|.|TRBJ2-7
TGCGCCAGCAGCTTGGGCCCGAGGGACGACGAGCAGTACTTC
CASSLGPRDDEQYF
>TRBV4-1|.|.|TRBJ2-6
TGCGCCAGCAGCCAAGACGGTGGGGCCAACGTCCTGACTTTC
CASSQDGGANVLTF
>TRBV13|once|.|TRBJ2-3
TGTGCCAGCAGCCCTACCAGACAGAGTCAGGAGTATTTT
CASSPTRQSQEYF
>TRBV2|.|TRBD1|TRBJ1-1
TGTGCCAGCAGTGAGACAGGGGGTGACACTGAAGCTTTCTTT
CASSETGGDTEAFF
>TRBV18|.|TRBD1|TRBJ2-1
TGTGCCAGCTCCCAATACAGGGGGTCCTACAATGAGCAGTTCTTC
CASSQYRGSYNEQFF
>TRBV10-1|.|.|TRBJ2-3
TGCGCCAGCAGTGAAGGTGGTTCTAGCACAGATACGCAGTATTTT
CASSEGGSSTDTQYF
>TRBV2|.|.|TRBJ1-2
TGTGCCAGCATGGCAGTCTATGGCTACACCTTC
CASMAVYGYTF
>TRBV5-4|.|TRBD1|TRBJ1-1
TGTGCCAGCACCAACAGGGGGCGGGCTGAAGCTTTCTTT
CASTNRGRAEAFF